These 29 T cell receptor beta chains came from one sample sequenced in a study of CD8+ T cells in alopecia areata. The sequencing template was cDNA reverse transcribed from extracted RNA. Produced via immunoSEQ multiplex PCR; TCRdb's table is partial and in-frame only. The sample consists of around 150,000 clones, about 54% of them appearing once. The sample consisted of CD4+ T cells sorted from blood. These receptors were collected from a human donor in good health.

This clone appeared a single time. V and J are TRBV27 and TRBJ2-7; 8 nucleotides align to TRBD1. With V trimmed by 8 bases and J by 1 base, 7 bases remained unmatched. CDR3 size: 14 residues. Germline CDR1 reads MNHEY; CDR2 reads SMNVEV (reference sequence). The CDR3 region has the DNA TGTGCCAGCCATCGGACAGGGACGTCCTACGAGCAGTACTTC. Its protein is CASHRTGTSYEQYF.

This chain links TRBV19 with TRBJ1-2, with D maybe TRBD1 (6 bases). The V and J ends lost 2 bases and 4 bases respectively, with 17 bases between them. Germline loops: CDR1 LNHDA, CDR2 SQIVND (reference sequence). The CDR3 length is 16 residues. CDR3 sequence: CASSISPRGEAYGYTF. CDR3 DNA sequence: TGTGCCAGTAGTATATCACCCAGGGGAGAGGCCTATGGCTACACCTTC.

This clone was found once. V is TRBV25-1 and J is TRBJ2-5, with TRBD1 as a possible D gene (6 bases). The CDR3 sequence is 13 residues long. V lost 3 bases and J lost 5, with 10 bases in between. Germline values: CDR1 MGHDK, CDR2 SYGVNS. The CDR3 sequence is CASSDWGRETQYF. The CDR3 coding sequence is TGTGCCAGCAGTGATTGGGGGCGGGAGACCCAGTACTTC.

This rearrangement joins TRBV25-1 to TRBJ2-4; TRBD1 matches at 9 bases. Germline lookup yields CDR1 MGHDK and CDR2 SYGVNS. The CDR3 sequence is 15 residues long. The trim removed 4 bases at V and 8 bases at J, leaving 9 bases unmatched. CDR3 loop: CASSGPQGARDIQYF. CDR3 DNA sequence: TGTGCCAGCAGTGGTCCACAGGGGGCTAGGGACATTCAGTACTTC. Variable domain in full (rest from reference TRBV25-1 and TRBJ2-4): EADIYQTPRYLVIGTGKKITLECSQTMGHDKMYWYQQDPGMELHLIHYSYGVNSTEKGDLSSESTVSRIRTEHFPLTLESARPSHTSQYLCASSGPQGARDIQYFGAGTRLSVL.

The gene calls are TRBV6-5 and TRBJ2-1; D is unclear. Germline values: CDR1 MNHEY, CDR2 SVGAGI. The V end was cut by 5 bases, the J end by 5 bases, with 7 bases between. The CDR3 sequence is 12 residues long. The CDR3 coding sequence is TGTGCCAGCAGTGATTGGAACAATGAGCAGTTCTTC. Amino acid sequence: CASSDWNNEQFF.

This clone was seen once. The chain joins TRBV7-9 to TRBJ1-2; maybe TRBD1 (5 bases). CDR3 length: 14 residues. The germline gives CDR1 SEHNR, CDR2 FQNEAQ (reference sequence). V lost 4 bases, J lost 4 bases, and 13 bases lay in between. CDR3 DNA sequence: TGTGCCAGCAGCTACCGGGACCTGGTCTATGGCTACACCTTC. This sequence encodes CASSYRDLVYGYTF. The variable domain in full, completed from reference TRBV7-9 and TRBJ1-2, reads DTGVSQNPRHKITKRGQNVTFRCDPISEHNRLYWYRQTLGQGPEFLTYFQNEAQLEKSRLLSDRFSAERPKGSFSTLEIQRTEQGDSAMYLCASSYRDLVYGYTFGSGTRLTVV.

The chain joins TRBV29-1 to TRBJ2-2; 7 nucleotides agree with TRBD1. Germline trimming cut 7 bases from V and 2 bases from J; bases unmatched to any gene: 7. The length of the CDR3 is 14 residues. Germline V gene lookup returns CDR1 SQVTM and CDR2 ANQGSEA. The CDR3 DNA is TGCAGCGCCAGGGGGACACCCAACACCGGGGAGCTGTTTTTT. It yields the protein CSARGTPNTGELFF.

V is TRBV5-4 and J is TRBJ2-3, with 9 bases matching TRBD2. The CDR3 is made up of 15 amino acids. Per the germline V gene, CDR1 is SGHNT and CDR2 is YYREEE (reference sequence). The V and J ends lost 0 bases and 4 bases, in that order; junction bases with no gene match: 3. The CDR3 protein is CASSLVAGAADTQYF. The CDR3 DNA follows: TGTGCCAGCAGCTTGGTAGCGGGAGCTGCAGATACGCAGTATTTT.

This chain connects TRBV25-1 to TRBJ1-3, with D perhaps matching TRBD1 (6 bases). This CDR3 spans 14 amino acids. Germline CDR1 MGHDK, CDR2 SYGVNS. V lost 5 bases and J lost 3, with 11 bases in between. This CDR3 reads CASSSHRVGNTIYF. CDR3 bases: TGTGCCAGCAGTTCACACAGGGTTGGAAACACCATATATTTT.

This sequence joins TRBV2 and TRBJ1-4, with TRBD1 as a possible D gene (5 bases). The V end was cut by 4 bases, the J end by 8 bases, with 14 bases between. CDR3 length equals 14 residues. The germline V gene has CDR1 SNHLY and CDR2 FYNNEI. CDR3 in amino acids: CASSVRRGGEKLFF. CDR3 DNA: TGTGCCAGCAGTGTCAGGAGGGGAGGCGAAAAACTGTTTTTT.

This clone was picked up a small number of times. The genes are TRBV30 and TRBJ2-7; 10 positions agree with TRBD2. The CDR3 extends over 15 amino acids. The ends lost 0 bases at V and 7 bases at J; junction bases unmatched: 9. Germline values: CDR1 GTSNPN, CDR2 SVGIG (reference sequence). CDR3 sequence: CAWSVSLAGVNEQYF. CDR3 coding DNA: TGTGCCTGGAGTGTAAGTCTAGCGGGAGTGAATGAGCAGTACTTC.

The sample holds a few counts of this clone. This chain links TRBV18 with TRBJ1-4; no clear D. Per germline, CDR1 KGHSH and CDR2 LQKENI. The CDR3 is made up of 14 amino acids. Trimming left V 2 bases short and J 5 bases short, with 9 bases between. CDR3 in amino acids: CASSPTRLNEKLFF. The CDR3 DNA sequence: TGTGCCAGCTCACCAACACGTTTGAATGAAAAACTGTTTTTT. The full variable domain, in which reference TRBV18 and TRBJ1-4 provide the parts outside the CDR3, is NAGVMQNPRHLVRRRGQEARLRCSPMKGHSHVYWYRQLPEEGLKFMVYLQKENIIDESGMPKERFSAEFPKEGPSILRIQQVVRGDSAAYFCASSPTRLNEKLFFGSGTQLSVL.

V is TRBV6-6 and J is TRBJ2-2; no reliable D call. Germline CDR1 MNHNY, CDR2 SVGAGI (reference sequence). Trimming pared 7 bases from V and 8 bases from J, leaving 5 bases between. This CDR3 contains 10 residues. The CDR3 sequence is CASKAGELFF. The CDR3 DNA sequence: TGTGCCAGCAAGGCTGGGGAGCTGTTTTTT.

The V call is TRBV11-2, the J call TRBJ2-2, with 9 bases that match TRBD1. Germline V gene data show CDR1 as SGHAT and CDR2 as FQNNGV. J lost 1 base, V lost 5 bases, and 8 bases had no gene match. This CDR3 contains 17 residues. The CDR3 reads CASSQRAGQGNTGELFF. In DNA form, the CDR3 reads TGTGCCAGCAGCCAGAGGGCGGGACAGGGGAACACCGGGGAGCTGTTTTTT.

In DNA form, the CDR3 reads TGCGCCAGCAGCTTGGGGGTCAGCCGCTATGGCTACACCTTC. Residues: CASSLGVSRYGYTF. The J gene is TRBJ1-2, the V gene TRBV5-1; D not resolved. From germline, CDR1 is SGHRS and CDR2 YFSETQ. The V and J ends lost 0 bases and 4 bases respectively, with 10 bases between them. The CDR3 runs to 14 residues.

The V gene is TRBV7-8, the J gene TRBJ2-5; TRBD1 or TRBD2 may be the D gene (5 bases each). The germline gives CDR1 SGHVS, CDR2 FQNEAQ. The CDR3 spans 14 residues. V was cut by 5 bases and J by 1 base, with 11 bases left in between. The CDR3 loop is CASSRGARQETQYF. CDR3 coding DNA: TGTGCCAGCAGCCGAGGGGCGCGCCAAGAGACCCAGTACTTC.

This clone turned up a few times. The chain is built from TRBV5-6 and TRBJ2-7, with TRBD1 identical over 8 bases. CDR1 and CDR2 (germline): SGHDT, YYEEEE. The length of the CDR3 is 15 residues. The V gene end was trimmed by 3 bases and the J gene end by 2 bases; junction bases not matched to a gene: 7. CDR3 coding DNA: TGTGCCAGCAGCTGGACTCAGGGGGCGGCCTACGAGCAGTACTTC. This sequence encodes CASSWTQGAAYEQYF. Filled out from reference TRBV5-6 and TRBJ2-7, the complete variable domain reads DAGVTQSPTHLIKTRGQQVTLRCSPKSGHDTVSWYQQALGQGPQFIFQYYEEEERQRGNFPDRFSGHQFPNYSSELNVNALLLGDSALYLCASSWTQGAAYEQYFGPGTRLTVT.

This chain connects TRBV4-2 to TRBJ2-5; TRBD2 might be the D (6 bases). This CDR3 spans 16 amino acids. The V and J ends lost 1 base and 1 base respectively, with 13 bases between them. The V gene's germline CDR1 is LGHNA and CDR2 YNFKEQ. The CDR3 loop is CASSQVGGRIQETQYF. CDR3 DNA: TGTGCCAGCAGCCAAGTAGGAGGGAGAATCCAAGAGACCCAGTACTTC.

The rearrangement links TRBV18 to TRBJ2-5; unclear D gene. Trimming left V 8 bases short and J 4 bases short, with 5 bases between. Looked up from germline, CDR1 is KGHSH and CDR2 is LQKENI. The CDR3 loop spans 10 amino acids. The CDR3 DNA follows: TGTGCCAGCGAAGGAGAGACCCAGTACTTC. Residues: CASEGETQYF.

The rearrangement links TRBV20-1 to TRBJ2-1, with no clear D. The V end lost 3 bases, the J end lost 10 bases, and 10 bases lay between the germline ends. Germline-derived CDR1 and CDR2 are DFQATT and SNEGSKA (reference sequence). The CDR3 consists of 11 residues. CDR3 in amino acids: CSASLVMEQFF. For the CDR3, the DNA is TGCAGTGCTAGCCTGGTAATGGAGCAGTTCTTC.

J is TRBJ2-4 and V is TRBV2; the D is unclear. The V gene lost 6 bases and the J gene lost 4 bases, with 10 bases spanning the gap. Per the germline V gene, CDR1 is SNHLY and CDR2 is FYNNEI. The CDR3 loop spans 13 amino acids. This chain's CDR3 is CASRFDLKNIQYF. The CDR3, as DNA: TGTGCCAGCAGGTTCGACTTAAAAAACATTCAGTACTTC.

The chain couples TRBV25-1 to TRBJ2-2; tentatively, D is TRBD1 (5 bases). Trimming left V 6 bases short and J 2 bases short, with 10 bases between. Germline V lookup: CDR1 MGHDK, CDR2 SYGVNS. This CDR3 has 14 amino acids. CDR3 nucleotides: TGTGCCAGCAGGGATCAGGGAAACACCGGGGAGCTGTTTTTT. Translation: CASRDQGNTGELFF.

This clone has a handful of counts. This chain joins TRBV9 and TRBJ1-2; D is unclear. From germline, CDR1 is SGDLS and CDR2 YYNGEE. This CDR3 contains 17 residues. Trimming pared 4 bases from V and 0 bases from J, leaving 19 bases between. In nucleotides, the CDR3 is TGTGCCAGCAGCCCCCTGTCTTTGGAATTAGCTAACTATGGCTACACCTTC. Protein product: CASSPLSLELANYGYTF. The full variable domain, with the rest looked up from reference TRBV9 and TRBJ1-2, is DSGVTQTPKHLITATGQRVTLRCSPRSGDLSVYWYQQSLDQGLQFLIQYYNGEERAKGNILERFSAQQFPDLHSELNLSSLELGDSALYFCASSPLSLELANYGYTFGSGTRLTVV.

The CDR3 nucleotides read TGCGCCAGCAGCTTGGGGGGGACTACGGGACCCGGGGAGCTGTTTTTT. Its translation is CASSLGGTTGPGELFF. The rearrangement links TRBV5-1 to TRBJ2-2, with TRBD2 matching over 7 bases. Germline V CDR1 and CDR2: SGHRS, YFSETQ. The CDR3 is made up of 16 amino acids. V lost 0 bases to trimming and J lost 6 bases; unmatched junction nucleotides: 8.

The CDR3 sequence is CASSPRQETQYF. The CDR3 region has the DNA TGTGCCAGCAGTCCGCGGCAAGAGACCCAGTACTTC. The chain links TRBV2 to TRBJ2-5; D call uncertain. Trimming pared 5 bases from V and 2 bases from J, leaving 6 bases between. CDR3 length equals 12 residues. CDR1 SNHLY and CDR2 FYNNEI come from the germline V gene.

The CDR3 reads CAIRPGHDRGAFF. DNA for the CDR3: TGTGCCATCAGACCGGGACACGATCGGGGAGCTTTCTTT. The rearrangement joins TRBV10-3 to TRBJ1-1, with a weak D call TRBD1 (6 bases). Trimming took off 6 bases at V and 10 bases at J, with 18 bases between the two ends. Germline V CDR1 and CDR2: ENHRY, SYGVKD. The CDR3 is 13 residues long.

The J gene is TRBJ1-1, the V gene TRBV7-2; D ambiguous. V gave up 2 bases and J gave up 1 base, with 5 bases separating them. Per germline, CDR1 SGHTA and CDR2 FQGNSA. The CDR3 covers 13 residues. CDR3 in DNA: TGTGCCAGCAGCTTAACGCCGAACACTGAAGCTTTCTTT. This encodes CASSLTPNTEAFF.

This clone was detected only once. CDR3 bases: TGTGCCTGGAGCGGGCCTGGGGGGCCGAAAACCGTTTGGAGCTCCTACAATGAGCAGTTCTTC. Translating gives CAWSGPGGPKTVWSSYNEQFF. The chain joins TRBV30 to TRBJ2-1, with D perhaps matching TRBD1 or TRBD2 (6 bases each). The V gene's germline CDR1 is GTSNPN and CDR2 SVGIG (reference sequence). The CDR3 consists of 21 residues. The V end was cut by 3 bases, the J end by 0 bases, with 30 bases between.

The V and J genes are TRBV9 and TRBJ2-3; D not resolved. Looked up from germline, CDR1 is SGDLS and CDR2 is YYNGEE. CDR3 size: 13 residues. V was pared by 0 bases and J by 6 bases, with 8 bases between. The CDR3 sequence is CASSVALGDTQYF. For the CDR3, the DNA is TGTGCCAGCAGCGTAGCCCTGGGTGATACGCAGTATTTT.